The source of this TCR beta chain is a study of blood T cell repertoires in COVID-19. Between the trimmed V and J ends, which lost 4 bases and 4 bases, there was a span of 16 bases. This CDR3 region has 15 residues. The germline CDR1 and CDR2 sequences are SGHTA and FQGNSA. TCRdb keeps only in-frame clones here, not all; method: immunoSEQ multiplex PCR. The data hold about 130,000 clones, with around 88% observed a single time. The TCR comes from a woman aged 50 to 60 who had recovered from COVID-19. The chain carries TRBV7-2 and TRBJ1-1; a weak D match, TRBD1 (6 bases). The source material was PBMCs or T cells enriched from blood (not recorded which). DNA of the CDR3: TGTGCCAGCAGCTCCTCCGGCTTAGGGGGCACTGAAGCTTTCTTT. Its translation: CASSSSGLGGTEAFF.